This T cell receptor beta chain originates from a study of blood T cell repertoires in COVID-19. The length of the CDR3 is 15 residues. V gave up 6 bases and J gave up 3 bases, with 12 bases separating them. In the original processing: From reference gene primer amplification, estimates of nucleated cell counts were derived. Profiling relied on immunoSEQ multiplex PCR, and the TCRdb table lists in-frame clones only, not all of them. V and J calls plus clone size are reproduced from that table; the DNA served to infer D and trimming. Among roughly 160,000 clones listed, around nine tenths were seen once. This clone was found a few times.

The gene calls are TRBV6-7 and TRBJ1-6, with D maybe TRBD1 (6 bases). TRBV6-7 is flagged as an ORF with uncertain function. The source material was peripheral blood. This clonotype was obtained from a woman in her sixties or seventies with COVID-19, enrolled during active disease. The CDR3 region is CASRERTDYNSPLHF. The DNA of the CDR3 is TGTGCCAGCAGAGAAAGGACAGACTATAATTCACCCCTCCACTTT.